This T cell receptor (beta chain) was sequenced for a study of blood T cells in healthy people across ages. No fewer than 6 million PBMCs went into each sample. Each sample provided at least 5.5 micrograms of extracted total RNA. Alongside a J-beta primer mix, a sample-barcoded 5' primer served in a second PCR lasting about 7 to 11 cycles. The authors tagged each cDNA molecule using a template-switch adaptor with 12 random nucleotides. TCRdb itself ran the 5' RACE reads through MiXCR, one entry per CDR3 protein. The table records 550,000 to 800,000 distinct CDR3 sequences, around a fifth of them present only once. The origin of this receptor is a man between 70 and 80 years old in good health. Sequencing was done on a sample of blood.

The CDR3 loop is CATSDRTTYEQYF. The DNA of the CDR3 is TGTGCCACCAGTGACCGTACAACCTACGAGCAGTACTTC. The V and J genes are TRBV24-1 and TRBJ2-5, with D unresolved. Judging by the DNA end, TRBJ2-7 fits better; the J call may be wrong. Germline CDR1 is KGHDR and CDR2 is SFDVKD. This CDR3 spans 13 amino acids.